The T cell receptor (beta chain) under discussion was sequenced for a study of blood T cells in healthy people across ages. This clonotype was counted once. The antigen is not known. It was with a sample-barcoded 5' primer and a J-beta primer mix that a second PCR of roughly 6 to 12 cycles was run. TCRdb used MiXCR to reprocess the 5' RACE reads, holding one entry per CDR3 protein. Of roughly 830,000 distinct CDR3 sequences in the sample, 62% were seen once. The study's findings and limits: Donor CMV status was unknown, possibly confounding expanded clonotype changes.

The sequencing sample was made of blood. This TCR was sampled from a man aged 25-40 years in good health.

The CDR3 here is CASSLTGQGVHEQYF. The CDR3 coding sequence is TGTGCCAGCAGCTTAACGGGACAGGGGGTCCATGAGCAGTACTTC. The rearrangement links TRBV7-6 to TRBJ2-5; 11 bases align to TRBD1. V shed 2 bases, J shed 11 bases, and the junction held 10 bases outside the gene matches. This CDR3 is 15 amino acids long. Germline CDR1 is SGHVS and CDR2 is FNYEAQ.